These T cell receptor beta chains were read from a single sample in a study of CD8 T cells in Susac syndrome. TCRdb processed the immunoSEQ multiplex PCR reads anew with MiXCR; each CDR3 protein has one entry. Of approximately 170,000 distinct CDR3 sequences listed, roughly nine tenths were seen once; the top ten hold approximately 0.073%. Sequencing input: CD4+ T cells from PBMCs. Source of these receptors: a human donor in good health. Both conserved end residues are part of each CDR3. A D gene is named only where the DNA matches it firmly. Clone size, where shown, is once, few, many, or a class for clones that have expanded.

cdr3_nt: TGTGCCAGCAGTTTAGGGCTCAGTAAAAACATTCAGTACTTC; cdr3_aa: CASSLGLSKNIQYF; d_call: -; clone_size: -; v_call: TRBV12-3/TRBV12-4; j_call: TRBJ2-4
cdr3_nt: TGTGCCAGCACTTTAGGGGGGGTTAACTCCTACGAGCAGTACTTC; cdr3_aa: CASTLGGVNSYEQYF; d_call: -; clone_size: -; v_call: TRBV7-2; j_call: TRBJ2-7
cdr3_nt: TGTGCCAGCAGCTTGCAGAGCTCCTACAATGAGCAGTTCTTC; cdr3_aa: CASSLQSSYNEQFF; d_call: -; clone_size: -; v_call: TRBV3-1; j_call: TRBJ2-1
cdr3_nt: TGTGCCAGCAGAGCCTGGACAGGGGCCTTATATGGCTACACCTTC; cdr3_aa: CASRAWTGALYGYTF; d_call: TRBD1; clone_size: -; v_call: TRBV6-1; j_call: TRBJ1-2
cdr3_nt: TGCGCCAGCAGCCAAGTGGCAGGGACCAGCTCTGGGGCCAACGTCCTGACTTTC; cdr3_aa: CASSQVAGTSSGANVLTF; d_call: -; clone_size: -; v_call: TRBV4-3; j_call: TRBJ2-6
cdr3_nt: TGCAGTGCACAGGACGCTGCCGAGCAGTACTTC; cdr3_aa: CSAQDAAEQYF; d_call: -; clone_size: -; v_call: TRBV20-1; j_call: TRBJ2-7
cdr3_nt: TGTGCCAGCAGCTTCCAGAGCTCCTACAATGAGCAGTTCTTC; cdr3_aa: CASSFQSSYNEQFF; d_call: -; clone_size: once; v_call: TRBV11-2; j_call: TRBJ2-1
cdr3_nt: TGCGCCAGCAGCTTGGAGGGGGCAAACTCTGGAAACACCATATATTTT; cdr3_aa: CASSLEGANSGNTIYF; d_call: TRBD1; clone_size: -; v_call: TRBV5-1; j_call: TRBJ1-3
cdr3_nt: TGTGCCAGCAGTGGAGGACTAGCGCGGGAGCTGTTTTTT; cdr3_aa: CASSGGLARELFF; d_call: TRBD2; clone_size: -; v_call: TRBV6-1; j_call: TRBJ2-2
cdr3_nt: TGCAGCGCAGGAGGAAACGAGCAGTACTTC; cdr3_aa: CSAGGNEQYF; d_call: -; clone_size: -; v_call: TRBV29-1; j_call: TRBJ2-7
cdr3_nt: TGCAGTGCTACTGGGATCCAGGGGAAGTCCGCTGAAGCTTTCTTT; cdr3_aa: CSATGIQGKSAEAFF; d_call: -; clone_size: -; v_call: TRBV20-1; j_call: TRBJ1-1
cdr3_nt: TGCGCCAGCAGCCCGGCTGGCACAGGGGGCGCCGAGACCCAGTACTTC; cdr3_aa: CASSPAGTGGAETQYF; d_call: TRBD1; clone_size: -; v_call: TRBV5-1; j_call: TRBJ2-5
cdr3_nt: TGTGCCGCCCTCAGTGAGCAGTACTTC; cdr3_aa: CAALSEQYF; d_call: -; clone_size: -; v_call: TRBV24-1; j_call: TRBJ2-7
cdr3_nt: TGTGCCAGTAGTATGGACCGAACTAACTATGGCTACACCTTC; cdr3_aa: CASSMDRTNYGYTF; d_call: -; clone_size: -; v_call: TRBV19; j_call: TRBJ1-2
cdr3_nt: TGCAGTGTCCCGACAGGGAACGAGCAGTACTTC; cdr3_aa: CSVPTGNEQYF; d_call: TRBD1; clone_size: -; v_call: TRBV20-1; j_call: TRBJ2-7
cdr3_nt: TGTGCCAGCACAGGGTTTGGTGAGACCCAGTACTTC; cdr3_aa: CASTGFGETQYF; d_call: -; clone_size: -; v_call: TRBV18; j_call: TRBJ2-5
cdr3_nt: TGTGCCAGCAGCCAAATACAGGGGGGGAGGACTGAAGCTTTCTTT; cdr3_aa: CASSQIQGGRTEAFF; d_call: TRBD1; clone_size: -; v_call: TRBV7-9; j_call: TRBJ1-1
cdr3_nt: TGCGCCAGCAGCTTGGTGGGAGTGGTGGGATCGACTGAAGCTTTCTTT; cdr3_aa: CASSLVGVVGSTEAFF; d_call: -; clone_size: -; v_call: TRBV5-1; j_call: TRBJ1-1
cdr3_nt: TGTGCCAGCAGTTGGAAAAGGGGGGATGAGCAGTTCTTC; cdr3_aa: CASSWKRGDEQFF; d_call: -; clone_size: -; v_call: TRBV6-2/TRBV6-3; j_call: TRBJ2-1
cdr3_nt: TGTGCCAGCAGTTTTAGCTATGGCTACACCTTC; cdr3_aa: CASSFSYGYTF; d_call: -; clone_size: -; v_call: TRBV12-3/TRBV12-4; j_call: TRBJ1-2
cdr3_nt: TGTGCCAGCAGTTACCCCGGGGATCAGAAAAACATTCAGTACTTC; cdr3_aa: CASSYPGDQKNIQYF; d_call: -; clone_size: -; v_call: TRBV6-6; j_call: TRBJ2-4
cdr3_nt: TGTGCCACCAGTGATTCCGCCAGCCTCGTGCAGTACTTC; cdr3_aa: CATSDSASLVQYF; d_call: -; clone_size: -; v_call: TRBV24-1; j_call: TRBJ2-7
cdr3_nt: TGTGCCAGCAGGACGGACAGGGACTATGGCTACACCTTC; cdr3_aa: CASRTDRDYGYTF; d_call: TRBD1; clone_size: -; v_call: TRBV6-5; j_call: TRBJ1-2
cdr3_nt: TGCAGCGTTGAAGATCAAGAGGGACACACTGAAGCTTTCTTT; cdr3_aa: CSVEDQEGHTEAFF; d_call: -; clone_size: -; v_call: TRBV29-1; j_call: TRBJ1-1
cdr3_nt: TGTGCCAGCAGCTTAAAGGAGGGGAGCAATCAGCCCCAGCATTTT; cdr3_aa: CASSLKEGSNQPQHF; d_call: -; clone_size: once; v_call: TRBV7-2; j_call: TRBJ1-5
cdr3_nt: TGTGCCAGCTCACCTCCTTCTGGACGGGGCGAAAAACTGTTTTTT; cdr3_aa: CASSPPSGRGEKLFF; d_call: -; clone_size: -; v_call: TRBV18; j_call: TRBJ1-4
cdr3_nt: TGTGCCAGCAGTTCCGGGACTAGCGGGAGAACAGATACGCAGTATTTT; cdr3_aa: CASSSGTSGRTDTQYF; d_call: TRBD2; clone_size: -; v_call: TRBV6-5; j_call: TRBJ2-3
cdr3_nt: TGTGCCAGCAAAGGGACAGGGGCTACCTACGAGCAGTACTTC; cdr3_aa: CASKGTGATYEQYF; d_call: TRBD1; clone_size: -; v_call: TRBV2; j_call: TRBJ2-7
cdr3_nt: TGTGCCAGCAGCTTGGAGGCGGGGGGCCCCCCAGATACGCAGTATTTT; cdr3_aa: CASSLEAGGPPDTQYF; d_call: TRBD2; clone_size: -; v_call: TRBV5-4; j_call: TRBJ2-3
cdr3_nt: TGTGCCAGCAGCCTGACAGAAAGGTATGGCTACACCTTC; cdr3_aa: CASSLTERYGYTF; d_call: -; clone_size: -; v_call: TRBV5-6; j_call: TRBJ1-2
cdr3_nt: TGTGCCAGCAGAGACAGTGGGAATCAGCCCCAGCATTTT; cdr3_aa: CASRDSGNQPQHF; d_call: -; clone_size: -; v_call: TRBV6-2/TRBV6-3; j_call: TRBJ1-5
cdr3_nt: TGCAGCGTGGGACAGAGTAAAGCTAACTATGGCTACACCTTC; cdr3_aa: CSVGQSKANYGYTF; d_call: TRBD1; clone_size: few; v_call: TRBV29-1; j_call: TRBJ1-2
cdr3_nt: TGTGCCAGCAGCCTAACAGGATCCGAGCAGTACTTC; cdr3_aa: CASSLTGSEQYF; d_call: -; clone_size: -; v_call: TRBV3-1; j_call: TRBJ2-7
cdr3_nt: TGTGCCAGCAAACAGAGCTCCTATAATTCACCCCTCCACTTT; cdr3_aa: CASKQSSYNSPLHF; d_call: -; clone_size: -; v_call: TRBV25-1; j_call: TRBJ1-6
cdr3_nt: TGTGCCAGTAGCCCCCTACTCAACGAGCAGTACTTC; cdr3_aa: CASSPLLNEQYF; d_call: -; clone_size: -; v_call: TRBV28; j_call: TRBJ2-7
cdr3_nt: TGTGCCAGCAGCCAAGAAGGAGATAGGTACAATGAGCAGTTCTTC; cdr3_aa: CASSQEGDRYNEQFF; d_call: -; clone_size: -; v_call: TRBV3-1; j_call: TRBJ2-1
cdr3_nt: TGTGCCAGCGGTCAGGGGATCGGAAACACCATATATTTT; cdr3_aa: CASGQGIGNTIYF; d_call: -; clone_size: -; v_call: TRBV7-7; j_call: TRBJ1-3
cdr3_nt: TGCGCCAGCGGGCGGACTGAGACCTACGAGCAGTACTTC; cdr3_aa: CASGRTETYEQYF; d_call: -; clone_size: -; v_call: TRBV10-1; j_call: TRBJ2-7
cdr3_nt: TGTGCCAGCAGCCCGGGACAGGGGTGGACTGAAAAACTGTTTTTT; cdr3_aa: CASSPGQGWTEKLFF; d_call: TRBD1; clone_size: -; v_call: TRBV7-9; j_call: TRBJ1-4
cdr3_nt: TGTGCTAGCAGCTTAGGACTAGCGGCTTGGCAAGAGACCCAGTACTTC; cdr3_aa: CASSLGLAAWQETQYF; d_call: TRBD2; clone_size: -; v_call: TRBV7-7; j_call: TRBJ2-5
cdr3_nt: TGCGCCAGCACCAGACTAGCAACGAACACCGGGGAGCTGTTTTTT; cdr3_aa: CASTRLATNTGELFF; d_call: TRBD2; clone_size: -; v_call: TRBV5-1; j_call: TRBJ2-2
cdr3_nt: TGCGCCAGCAGCTCCCCTCGGGGGGGGCCTACTTCCTACGAGCAGTACTTC; cdr3_aa: CASSSPRGGPTSYEQYF; d_call: TRBD2; clone_size: few; v_call: TRBV5-1; j_call: TRBJ2-7
cdr3_nt: TGTGCCAGCAGCTTACGGGGCCGTGGAAGGGAGACCCAGTACTTC; cdr3_aa: CASSLRGRGRETQYF; d_call: -; clone_size: once; v_call: TRBV5-6; j_call: TRBJ2-5
cdr3_nt: TGCGCCAGCAGCCTAAAGCTTCGGACCCTACGTTCGGCCAGTTCACCCCTCCACTTT; cdr3_aa: CASSLKLRTLRSASSPLHF; d_call: -; clone_size: -; v_call: TRBV4-1; j_call: TRBJ1-6
cdr3_nt: TGTGCCAGCAGTCTAGCGGGGGGGCGGAGCGGGGAGCTGTTTTTT; cdr3_aa: CASSLAGGRSGELFF; d_call: TRBD2; clone_size: -; v_call: TRBV6-6; j_call: TRBJ2-2